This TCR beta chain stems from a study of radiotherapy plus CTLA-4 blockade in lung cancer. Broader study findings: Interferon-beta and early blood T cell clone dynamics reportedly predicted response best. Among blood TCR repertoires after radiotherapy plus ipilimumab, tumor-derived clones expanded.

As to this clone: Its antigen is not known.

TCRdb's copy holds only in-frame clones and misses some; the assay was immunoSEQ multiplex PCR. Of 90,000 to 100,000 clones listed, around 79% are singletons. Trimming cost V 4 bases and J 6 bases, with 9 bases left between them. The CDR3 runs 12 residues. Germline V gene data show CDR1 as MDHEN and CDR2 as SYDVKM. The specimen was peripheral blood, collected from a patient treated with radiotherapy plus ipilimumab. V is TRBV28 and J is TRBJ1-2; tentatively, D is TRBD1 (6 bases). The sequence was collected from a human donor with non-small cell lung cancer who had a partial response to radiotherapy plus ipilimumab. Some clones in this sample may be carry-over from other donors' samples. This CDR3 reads CASSYWTDGYTF. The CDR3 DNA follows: TGTGCCAGCAGTTATTGGACAGATGGCTACACCTTC.